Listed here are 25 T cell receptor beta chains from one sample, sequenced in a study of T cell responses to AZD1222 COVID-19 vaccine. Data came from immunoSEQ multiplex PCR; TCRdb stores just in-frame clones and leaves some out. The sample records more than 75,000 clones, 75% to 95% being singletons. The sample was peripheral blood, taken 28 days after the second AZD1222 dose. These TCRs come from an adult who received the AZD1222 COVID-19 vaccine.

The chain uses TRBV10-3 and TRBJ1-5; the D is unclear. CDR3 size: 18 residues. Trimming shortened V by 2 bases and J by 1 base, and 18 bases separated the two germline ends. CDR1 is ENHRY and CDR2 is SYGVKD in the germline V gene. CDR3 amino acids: CAISEPAPGAWSNQPQHF. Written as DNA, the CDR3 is TGTGCCATCAGTGAGCCGGCACCCGGCGCATGGAGCAATCAGCCCCAGCATTTT.

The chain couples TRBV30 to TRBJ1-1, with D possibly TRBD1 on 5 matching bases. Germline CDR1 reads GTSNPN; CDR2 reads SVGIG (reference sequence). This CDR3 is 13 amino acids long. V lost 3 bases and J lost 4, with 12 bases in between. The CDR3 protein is CAWRVRASTEAFF. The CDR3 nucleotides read TGTGCCTGGAGGGTCAGGGCGAGCACTGAAGCTTTCTTT.

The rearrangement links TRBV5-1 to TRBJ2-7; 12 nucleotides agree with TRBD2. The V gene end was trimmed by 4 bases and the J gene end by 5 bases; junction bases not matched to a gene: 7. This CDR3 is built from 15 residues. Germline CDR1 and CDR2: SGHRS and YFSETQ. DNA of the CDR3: TGCGCCAGCAGCGTTTCTAGCGGGAGGGACCACGAGCAGTACTTC. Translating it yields CASSVSSGRDHEQYF.

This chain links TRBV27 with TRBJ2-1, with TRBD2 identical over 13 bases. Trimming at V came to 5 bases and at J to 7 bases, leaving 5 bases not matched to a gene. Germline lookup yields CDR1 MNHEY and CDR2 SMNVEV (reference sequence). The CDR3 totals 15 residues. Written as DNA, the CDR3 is TGTGCCAGCAGTCAAGGACTAGCGGGAGTAAATGAGCAGTTCTTC. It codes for CASSQGLAGVNEQFF.

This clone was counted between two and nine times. CDR3 loop: CASSSGGDYNEQFF. Written as DNA, the CDR3 is TGTGCCAGCAGTTCAGGCGGGGATTACAATGAGCAGTTCTTC. V is TRBV28 and J is TRBJ2-1, with TRBD2 as a possible D gene (6 bases). The germline gives CDR1 MDHEN, CDR2 SYDVKM. CDR3 length: 14 residues. Trimming took 4 bases from V and 4 from J, leaving 11 bases between them. Complete variable domain (other parts from reference TRBV28 and TRBJ2-1): DVKVTQSSRYLVKRTGEKVFLECVQDMDHENMFWYRQDPGLGLRLIYFSYDVKMKEKGDIPEGYSVSREKKERFSLILESASTNQTSMYLCASSSGGDYNEQFFGPGTRLTVL.

The CDR3 loop reads CASSLGATGDSPLHF. The CDR3 DNA reads TGTGCCAGCAGCCTTGGGGCCACAGGGGACTCACCCCTCCACTTT. This chain connects TRBV5-4 to TRBJ1-6, with 7 positions matching TRBD1. Germline lookup yields CDR1 SGHNT and CDR2 YYREEE (reference sequence). The CDR3 has 15 residues. V dropped 4 bases and J dropped 10; count of bases not matched to a gene: 11.

CDR3 amino acids: CASSPRQGQSQPQHF. CDR3 DNA: TGTGCCAGCAGTCCCCGACAGGGGCAAAGTCAGCCCCAGCATTTT. The chain joins TRBV28 to TRBJ1-5, with 8 bases identical to TRBD1. The CDR3 covers 15 residues. Germline V gene sequence: CDR1 MDHEN, CDR2 SYDVKM. V lost 5 bases to trimming and J lost 6 bases; unmatched junction nucleotides: 9.

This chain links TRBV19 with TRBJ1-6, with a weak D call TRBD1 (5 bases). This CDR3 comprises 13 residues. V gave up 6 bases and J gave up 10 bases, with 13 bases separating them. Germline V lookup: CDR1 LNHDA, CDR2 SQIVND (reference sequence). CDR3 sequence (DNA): TGTGCCAGTAGACCCAGGGTCGACTCACCCCTCCACTTT. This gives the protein CASRPRVDSPLHF.

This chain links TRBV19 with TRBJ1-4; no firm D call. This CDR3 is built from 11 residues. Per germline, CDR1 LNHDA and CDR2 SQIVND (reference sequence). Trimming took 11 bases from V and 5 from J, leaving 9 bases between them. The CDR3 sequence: CASLGNEKLFF. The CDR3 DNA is TGTGCCTCCCTAGGGAATGAAAAACTGTTTTTT.

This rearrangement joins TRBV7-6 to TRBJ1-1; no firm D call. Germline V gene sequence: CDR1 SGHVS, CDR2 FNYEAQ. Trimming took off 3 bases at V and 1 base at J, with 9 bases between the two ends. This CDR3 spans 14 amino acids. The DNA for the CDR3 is TGTGCCAGCAGCTTCATGTCACCGAACACTGAAGCTTTCTTT. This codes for CASSFMSPNTEAFF. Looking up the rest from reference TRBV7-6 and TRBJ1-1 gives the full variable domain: GAGVSQSPRYKVTKRGQDVALRCDPISGHVSLYWYRQALGQGPEFLTYFNYEAQQDKSGLPNDRFSAERPEGSISTLTIQRTEQRDSAMYRCASSFMSPNTEAFFGQGTRLTVV.

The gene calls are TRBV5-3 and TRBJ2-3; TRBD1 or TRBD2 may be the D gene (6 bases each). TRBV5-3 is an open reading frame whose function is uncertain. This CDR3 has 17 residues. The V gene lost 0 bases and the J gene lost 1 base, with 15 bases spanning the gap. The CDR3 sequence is CARSLARKGEGTDTQYF. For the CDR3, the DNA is TGTGCCAGAAGCTTGGCCCGGAAGGGGGAGGGCACAGATACGCAGTATTTT.

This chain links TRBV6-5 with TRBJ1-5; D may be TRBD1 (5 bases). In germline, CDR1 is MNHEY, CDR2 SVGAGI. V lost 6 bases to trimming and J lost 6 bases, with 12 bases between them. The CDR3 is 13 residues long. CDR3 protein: CASRPQESQPQHF. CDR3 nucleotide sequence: TGTGCCAGCAGGCCACAGGAGAGTCAGCCCCAGCATTTT.

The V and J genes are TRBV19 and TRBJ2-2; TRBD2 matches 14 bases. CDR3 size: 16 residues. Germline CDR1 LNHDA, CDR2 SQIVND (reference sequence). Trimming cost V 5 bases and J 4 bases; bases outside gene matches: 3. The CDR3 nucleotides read TGTGCCAGTAGTCCGACTAGCGGGAGGGTCACCGGGGAGCTGTTTTTT. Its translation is CASSPTSGRVTGELFF.

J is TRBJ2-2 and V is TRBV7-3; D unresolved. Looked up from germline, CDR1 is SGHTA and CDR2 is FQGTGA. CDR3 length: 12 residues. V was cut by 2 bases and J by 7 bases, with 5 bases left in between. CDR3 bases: TGTGCCAGCAGCTTAGGGAACGGGGAGCTGTTTTTT. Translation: CASSLGNGELFF.

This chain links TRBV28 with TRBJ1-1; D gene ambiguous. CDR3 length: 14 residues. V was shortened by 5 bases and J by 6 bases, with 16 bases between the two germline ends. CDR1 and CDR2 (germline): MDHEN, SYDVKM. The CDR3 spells CASSTRAPGAEAFF. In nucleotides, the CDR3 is TGTGCCAGCAGTACCCGAGCGCCCGGGGCTGAAGCTTTCTTT.

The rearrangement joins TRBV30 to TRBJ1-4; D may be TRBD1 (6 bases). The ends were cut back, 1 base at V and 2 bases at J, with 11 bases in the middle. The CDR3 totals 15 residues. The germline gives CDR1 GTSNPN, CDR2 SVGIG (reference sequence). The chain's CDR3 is CAWSGSRGTNEKLFF. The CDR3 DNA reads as TGTGCCTGGAGTGGGAGTAGGGGGACTAATGAAAAACTGTTTTTT.

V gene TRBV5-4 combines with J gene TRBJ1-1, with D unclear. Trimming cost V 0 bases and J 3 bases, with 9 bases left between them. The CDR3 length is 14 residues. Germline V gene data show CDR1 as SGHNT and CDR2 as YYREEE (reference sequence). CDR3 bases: TGTGCCAGCAGCTTGGCTCAGGAGTACACTGAAGCTTTCTTT. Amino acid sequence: CASSLAQEYTEAFF.

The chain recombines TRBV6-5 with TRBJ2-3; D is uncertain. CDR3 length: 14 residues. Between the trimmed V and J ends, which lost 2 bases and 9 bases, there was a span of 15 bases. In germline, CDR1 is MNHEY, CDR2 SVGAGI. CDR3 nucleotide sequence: TGTGCCAGCAGTTACCCAGCCGGATTGAGAACGCAGTATTTT. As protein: CASSYPAGLRTQYF.

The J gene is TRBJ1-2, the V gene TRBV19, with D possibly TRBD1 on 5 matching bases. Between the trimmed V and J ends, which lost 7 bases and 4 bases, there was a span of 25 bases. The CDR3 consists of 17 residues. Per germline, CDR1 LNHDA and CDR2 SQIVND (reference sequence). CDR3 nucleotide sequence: TGTGCCAGTACCAAACGCAGCCAGGGTCAAAGCCTCTATGGCTACACCTTC. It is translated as CASTKRSQGQSLYGYTF.

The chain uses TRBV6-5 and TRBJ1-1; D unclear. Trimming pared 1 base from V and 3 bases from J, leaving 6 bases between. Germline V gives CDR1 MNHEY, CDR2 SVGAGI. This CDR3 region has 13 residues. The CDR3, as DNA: TGTGCCAGCAGTTACTGGACGGACACTGAAGCTTTCTTT. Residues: CASSYWTDTEAFF.

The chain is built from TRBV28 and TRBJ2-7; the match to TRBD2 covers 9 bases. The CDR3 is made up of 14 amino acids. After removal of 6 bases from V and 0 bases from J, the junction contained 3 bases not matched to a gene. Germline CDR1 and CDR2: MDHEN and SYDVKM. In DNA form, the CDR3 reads TGTGCCAGCAGGGTTAGCGGGAGCTCCTACGAGCAGTACTTC. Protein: CASRVSGSSYEQYF.

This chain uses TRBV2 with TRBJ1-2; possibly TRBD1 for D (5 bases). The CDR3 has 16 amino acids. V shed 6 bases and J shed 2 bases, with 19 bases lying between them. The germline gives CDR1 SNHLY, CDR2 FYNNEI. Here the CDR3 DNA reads TGTGCCAGCAGGATGGGACGTGGAGGTGGGAACTATGGCTACACCTTC. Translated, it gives CASRMGRGGGNYGYTF.

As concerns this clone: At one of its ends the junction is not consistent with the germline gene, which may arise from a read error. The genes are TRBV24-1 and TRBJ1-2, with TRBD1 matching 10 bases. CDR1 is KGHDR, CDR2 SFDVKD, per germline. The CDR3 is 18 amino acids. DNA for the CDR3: TGTGCCACCAATGATCCAACCTTCCGGGACAGGGGAGACTATGGCTACACCTTC. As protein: CATNDPTFRDRGDYGYTF.

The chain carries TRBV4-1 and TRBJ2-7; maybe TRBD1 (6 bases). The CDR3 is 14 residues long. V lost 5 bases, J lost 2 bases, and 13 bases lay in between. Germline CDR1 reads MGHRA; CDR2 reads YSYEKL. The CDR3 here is CASSLPGQPYEQYF. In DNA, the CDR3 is TGCGCCAGCAGCTTACCGGGACAACCCTACGAGCAGTACTTC.

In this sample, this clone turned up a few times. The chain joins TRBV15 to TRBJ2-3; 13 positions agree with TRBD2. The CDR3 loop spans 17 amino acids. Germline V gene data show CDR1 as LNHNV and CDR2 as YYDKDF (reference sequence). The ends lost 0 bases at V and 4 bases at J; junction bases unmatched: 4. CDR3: CATSRDRLAGGADTQYF. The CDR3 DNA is TGTGCCACCAGCAGAGATCGACTAGCGGGAGGCGCAGATACGCAGTATTTT.